This is a list of T cell receptor beta chains from one sample in a study of blood T cell repertoires in COVID-19. Generated by immunoSEQ multiplex PCR, the TCRdb table keeps only in-frame clones and is missing some. Here the sample spans about 230,000 clones, over 75% being singletons. Material: PBMCs or T cells enriched from blood (not recorded which). These receptors all stem from a woman aged 25 to 45 who had been exposed to COVID-19. Both conserved end residues are part of each CDR3. The D gene is left open where the match is weak. Clone sizes are given selectively: once, few, many, or a class where the clone is expanded.

d_gene | j_gene | v_gene | abundance | CDR3aa | CDR3nt
TRBD1 | TRBJ1-6 | TRBV15 | NA | CATSMLLGQGTHNSPLHF | TGTGCCACCAGCATGCTTCTGGGACAGGGAACCCATAATTCACCCCTCCACTTT
TRBD1 | TRBJ1-1 | TRBV19 | once | CASRPQGAEAFF | TGTGCCAGTAGACCTCAGGGGGCTGAAGCTTTCTTT
NA | TRBJ1-6 | TRBV7-9 | many | CASSRLLSGPYNSPLHF | TGTGCCAGCAGCCGACTCCTAAGCGGTCCCTATAATTCACCCCTCCACTTT
NA | TRBJ2-4 | TRBV2 | NA | CASSEYLAKNIQYF | TGTGCCAGCAGTGAGTACTTAGCCAAAAACATTCAGTACTTC
NA | TRBJ1-3 | TRBV4-1 | NA | CASSHRSVSGNTIYF | TGCGCCAGCAGCCACCGTTCCGTCTCTGGAAACACCATATATTTT
NA | TRBJ1-2 | TRBV20-1 | NA | CSATWDIGYTF | TGCAGTGCTACCTGGGACATCGGCTACACCTTC
NA | TRBJ2-3 | TRBV25-1 | NA | CASRASTDTQYF | TGTGCCAGCCGAGCTAGCACAGATACGCAGTATTTT
NA | TRBJ1-5 | TRBV24-1 | NA | CATSDVTGQPQHF | TGTGCCACCAGTGACGTTACAGGGCAGCCCCAGCATTTT
TRBD2 | TRBJ2-1 | TRBV3-1/TRBV3-2 | NA | CASSPFIRDRGTSGGTREQFF | TGTGCCAGCAGCCCCTTCATTAGGGACAGGGGGACTAGCGGGGGTACGCGGGAGCAGTTCTTC
NA | TRBJ2-7 | TRBV7-9 | NA | CASSPPGRVLYEQYF | TGTGCCAGCAGCCCTCCTGGGCGGGTCCTCTACGAGCAGTACTTC
NA | TRBJ1-3 | TRBV7-9 | NA | CASSHPSEVGNTIYF | TGTGCCAGCAGCCACCCCTCGGAGGTTGGAAACACCATATATTTT
NA | TRBJ2-2 | TRBV11-2 | once | CASSLIPGPRGGELFF | TGTGCCAGCAGCCTCATCCCCGGTCCTAGAGGAGGGGAGCTGTTTTTT